These T cell receptor beta chains were read from a single sample in a study of T cells after yellow fever vaccination. TCRdb re-analysed the 5' RACE reads in MiXCR, keeping a single row per CDR3 protein. The sample lists about 370,000 distinct CDR3 sequences, roughly 11% occurring once. The sequenced sample was PBMCs, obtained on the day of the first yellow fever vaccination. Receptor source: a young man who received the YFV17D yellow fever vaccine. The CDR3 runs from the conserved cysteine through the conserved F or W. The D gene is left open where the match is weak. Clone size is given for some rows only: seen once, a few or many times, or a class if the clone is expanded.

J,size,length,D,V,DNA,CDR3
TRBJ2-1,many,14,TRBD1,TRBV5-5,TGTGCCAGCAGCCCCGGGACAGGGGTTCATGAGCAGTTCTTC,CASSPGTGVHEQFF
TRBJ2-5,few,12,-,TRBV20-1,TGCAGTGCTAGTCCCGGGCAAGAGACCCAGTACTTC,CSASPGQETQYF
TRBJ2-3,few,16,-,TRBV5-1,TGCGCCAGCAGCTTACCCGTGGGGGGGCCCGTGCATACGCAGTATTTT,CASSLPVGGPVHTQYF
TRBJ2-1,-,17,TRBD1,TRBV27,TGTGCCAGCAGTTTAGTCGGTACAGGGGGCTCCTACAATGAGCAGTTCTTC,CASSLVGTGGSYNEQFF
TRBJ2-3,few,15,TRBD2,TRBV20-1,TGCAGTGCTACACTAGCGGGGGTATTCACAGATACGCAGTATTTT,CSATLAGVFTDTQYF
TRBJ1-1,few,13,-,TRBV20-1,TGCAGTGCTCGCGGCACCCCAAAGACTGAAGCTTTCTTT,CSARGTPKTEAFF
TRBJ2-5,-,16,TRBD2,TRBV20-1,TGCAGTGCTAGTGATGTGGCTAGCGGGAAACAAGAGACCCAGTACTTC,CSASDVASGKQETQYF
TRBJ2-6,few,16,-,TRBV9,TGTGCCAGCAGCGTAGGCCAGTCCTCTGGGGCCAACGTCCTGACTTTC,CASSVGQSSGANVLTF
TRBJ1-5,-,14,-,TRBV5-1,TGCGCCAGCAGCTTGGCGTCCGGATTGGGGGCCCAGCATTTT,CASSLASGLGAQHF
TRBJ1-1,-,14,-,TRBV7-9,TGTGCCAGCAGTAACAGGGCAGGGCCCACTGAAGCTTTCTTT,CASSNRAGPTEAFF
TRBJ2-3,few,14,-,TRBV4-2,TGTGCCAGCAGCCAAGGCCTAACCAGCGATACGCAGTATTTT,CASSQGLTSDTQYF
TRBJ1-1,-,14,-,TRBV5-4,TGTGCCAGCAGCTTAGGTTCGGGCGCATTAGAAGCTTTCTTT,CASSLGSGALEAFF
TRBJ2-5,-,13,TRBD2,TRBV11-2,TGTGCCAGCAGCTTTAACGGGGGGGAGACCCAGTACTTC,CASSFNGGETQYF
TRBJ2-5,few,13,-,TRBV6-1,TGTGCCAGCAGCCCACAGGGAAGGGGGACCCAGTACTTC,CASSPQGRGTQYF
TRBJ2-1,few,16,TRBD2,TRBV10-2,TGCGCCAGCAGTGATTGGGGGCGGGGGGAATCAAATGAGCAGTTCTTC,CASSDWGRGESNEQFF
TRBJ2-2,few,16,-,TRBV5-1,TGCGCCAGCAGCTTGGGTAACTCCGCGAACACCGGGGAGCTGTTTTTT,CASSLGNSANTGELFF
TRBJ1-2,-,17,-,TRBV18,TGTGCCAGCTCACCTCCCCGTGAAAGACAGACGCTTTCGGGCTACACCTTC,CASSPPRERQTLSGYTF
TRBJ2-7,-,14,-,TRBV12-3/TRBV12-4,TGTGCCAGCATCGACCTTGACAGGCCCTACGAGCAGTACTTC,CASIDLDRPYEQYF
TRBJ2-1,few,18,TRBD1,TRBV12-3/TRBV12-4,TGTGCCAGCAGTCGATTTGCCCGGGACAGGGAGGGAATCAATGAGCAGTTCTTC,CASSRFARDREGINEQFF
TRBJ2-3,many,15,TRBD1,TRBV24-1,TGTGCCACCAGTGATCCCGGACAGGGCACAGATACGCAGTATTTT,CATSDPGQGTDTQYF
TRBJ1-6,-,16,TRBD1,TRBV5-1,TGCGCCAGCAGCTCTCAGGTTTCGGGACAGGGGGATACCCTCCACTTT,CASSSQVSGQGDTLHF
TRBJ1-1,-,14,-,TRBV6-4,TGTGCCAGCAGTGACAGGGCGAGGAACACTGAAGCTTTCTTT,CASSDRARNTEAFF
TRBJ2-1,-,15,TRBD2,TRBV12-3/TRBV12-4,TGTGCCAGCAGCCCGGGACTAGCCATGGGCGGTGAGCAGTTCTTC,CASSPGLAMGGEQFF
TRBJ1-1,few,16,-,TRBV14,TGTGCCAGCAGCCAAAGGCGACGAACAGATGGAGGTGAAGCTTTCTTT,CASSQRRRTDGGEAFF
TRBJ2-3,-,15,TRBD2,TRBV6-2/TRBV6-3,TGTGCCAGCACCCGACTAGCGGGGTTGAGGGATACGCAGTATTTT,CASTRLAGLRDTQYF
TRBJ2-5,-,16,-,TRBV14,TGTGCCAGCAGCCAGCGAAATACAGGGTTGAGGGAGACCCAGTACTTC,CASSQRNTGLRETQYF
TRBJ2-7,-,15,-,TRBV12-3/TRBV12-4,TGTGCCAGCAGCACAACAGGGAGGAGGTCCTACGAGCAGTACTTC,CASSTTGRRSYEQYF
TRBJ2-1,once,19,TRBD2,TRBV4-3,TGCGCCAGCAGCCGACTCCCGGGACTAGCGGGGCCAGGTGGGAATGAGCAGTTCTTC,CASSRLPGLAGPGGNEQFF
TRBJ2-7,few,13,TRBD1,TRBV5-1,TGCGCCAGCAAAGGGACAGGGGGCTACGAGCAGTACTTC,CASKGTGGYEQYF
TRBJ2-7,few,14,-,TRBV6-2/TRBV6-3,TGTGCCAGCAGTTACTCGCAGAGCTCCTACGAGCAGTACTTC,CASSYSQSSYEQYF
TRBJ2-5,many,14,-,TRBV12-3/TRBV12-4,TGTGCCAGCAGTTCTCCAGGGGTCCGAGAGACCCAGTACTTC,CASSSPGVRETQYF
TRBJ2-5,few,15,TRBD1,TRBV29-1,TGCAGCGTTGAGGATGCCGGGACAGTACAAGAGACCCAGTACTTC,CSVEDAGTVQETQYF
TRBJ1-2,-,14,-,TRBV15,TGTGCCACCAGCAGAGATCGGAGGGGTTATGGCTACACCTTC,CATSRDRRGYGYTF
TRBJ1-2,few,16,TRBD1,TRBV20-1,TGCAGTGCTAGGGGACAGGGGGCGTCCGCTAACTATGGCTACACCTTC,CSARGQGASANYGYTF
TRBJ1-1,few,15,TRBD1,TRBV20-1,TGCAGTGCCCGTAGGACAGGGACCATGAACACTGAAGCTTTCTTT,CSARRTGTMNTEAFF
TRBJ2-5,few,16,TRBD2,TRBV7-9,TGTGCCAGCAGCCCCCGCTCCCGACTAGCTGGTGAGACCCAGTACTTC,CASSPRSRLAGETQYF
TRBJ2-1,few,11,-,TRBV2,TGTGCCAGCAGTGGTAGGAGCGAGCAGTTCTTC,CASSGRSEQFF
TRBJ1-1,-,13,-,TRBV4-3,TGCGCCAGCAGCCAAGGACCGGGCACTGAAGCTTTCTTT,CASSQGPGTEAFF
TRBJ2-7,-,13,TRBD2,TRBV29-1,TGCAGCGTTGCACTAGCGGGGGGATACGAGCAGTACTTC,CSVALAGGYEQYF
TRBJ2-3,-,15,TRBD2,TRBV5-6,TGTGCCAGCAGCATTCTAGCGGGGGGCCCCCTGACGCAGTATTTT,CASSILAGGPLTQYF
TRBJ2-1,-,15,-,TRBV29-1,TGCAGCGTTGAAGAAGTGGGGGGGCCTTACAATGAGCAGTTCTTC,CSVEEVGGPYNEQFF
TRBJ1-4,many,15,-,TRBV23-1,TGCGCCAGCAGTCAGGTCTCAGGGACGAGTGAAAAACTGTTTTTT,CASSQVSGTSEKLFF
TRBJ1-2,many,17,-,TRBV4-2,TGTGCCAGCAGCCAAGATTATCGGGCTTTAGCTAACTATGGCTACACCTTC,CASSQDYRALANYGYTF
TRBJ1-5,few,13,-,TRBV6-2/TRBV6-3,TGTGCCAGCAGTTTGCCGAGCAATCAGCCCCAGCATTTT,CASSLPSNQPQHF
TRBJ1-5,few,15,-,TRBV2,TGTGCCAGCAGTACCGGGACGGCTAGCAATCAGCCCCAGCATTTT,CASSTGTASNQPQHF
TRBJ2-3,once,15,-,TRBV11-1,TGTGCCAGCAGCCCCGGGACCCAAACCCTCGATACTCAGTATTTT,CASSPGTQTLDTQYF
TRBJ2-1,few,12,-,TRBV20-1,TGCAGTGCCCTTGGGGCGGCTGATGAGCAGTTCTTC,CSALGAADEQFF